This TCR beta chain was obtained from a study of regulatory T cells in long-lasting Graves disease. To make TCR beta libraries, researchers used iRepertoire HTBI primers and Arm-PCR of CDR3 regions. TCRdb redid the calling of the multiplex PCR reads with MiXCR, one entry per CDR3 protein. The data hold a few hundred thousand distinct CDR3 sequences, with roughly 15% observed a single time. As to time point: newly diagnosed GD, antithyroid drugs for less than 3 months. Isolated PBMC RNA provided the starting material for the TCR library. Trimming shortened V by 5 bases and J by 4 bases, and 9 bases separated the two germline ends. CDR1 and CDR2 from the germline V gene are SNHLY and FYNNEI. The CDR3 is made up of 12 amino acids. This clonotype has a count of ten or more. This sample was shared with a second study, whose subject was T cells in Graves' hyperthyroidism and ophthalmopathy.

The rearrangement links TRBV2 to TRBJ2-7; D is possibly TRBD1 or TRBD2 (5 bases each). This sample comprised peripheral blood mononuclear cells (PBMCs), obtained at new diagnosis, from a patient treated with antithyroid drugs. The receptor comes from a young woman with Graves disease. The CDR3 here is CASSRGGYEQYF. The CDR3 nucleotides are TGTGCCAGCAGTCGTGGGGGTTACGAGCAGTACTTC.